The T cell receptor (beta chain) under discussion was sequenced for a study of shared clonotypes between healthy human individuals. Sequenced by immunoSEQ multiplex PCR; TCRdb stores in-frame clones only, minus some. The table lists about 460,000 clones, roughly three quarters of them singletons, with around 12% in the top ten. Germline lookup yields CDR1 KGHSH and CDR2 LQKENI. J lost 3 bases, V lost 6 bases, and 4 bases had no gene match. This CDR3 comprises 14 residues. The gene calls are TRBV18 and TRBJ1-5; 8 bases match TRBD1. This receptor was taken from a woman aged 40 to 50 in good health. Some clones in this sample may be carry-over from other donors' samples. The sample comprised PBMCs. The CDR3 bases are TGTGCCAGCTCCCCGGACAGGGACAATCAGCCCCAGCATTTT. Protein: CASSPDRDNQPQHF.